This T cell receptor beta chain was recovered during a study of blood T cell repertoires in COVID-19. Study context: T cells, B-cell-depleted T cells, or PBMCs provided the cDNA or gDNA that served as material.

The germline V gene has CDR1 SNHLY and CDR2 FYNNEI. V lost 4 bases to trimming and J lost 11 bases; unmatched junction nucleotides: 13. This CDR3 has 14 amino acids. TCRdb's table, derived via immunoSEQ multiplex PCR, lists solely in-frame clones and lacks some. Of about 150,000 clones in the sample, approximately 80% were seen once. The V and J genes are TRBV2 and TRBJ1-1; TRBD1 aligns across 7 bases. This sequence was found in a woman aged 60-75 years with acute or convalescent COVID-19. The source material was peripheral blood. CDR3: CASSGAVGTANAFF. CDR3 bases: TGTGCCAGCAGTGGTGCCGTTGGGACAGCAAATGCTTTCTTT.